The 8 T cell receptor beta chains presented below share a single source sample, sequenced in a study of T cells of healthy individuals. TCRdb re-called the 5' RACE reads through MiXCR, storing one row per CDR3 protein. Counted here are about 53,000 distinct CDR3 sequences, approximately 15% occurring once; the ten biggest clones make up about 16%. The receptors originated from a human donor in good health.

This clonotype has ten or more counts. The rearrangement links TRBV4-3 to TRBJ2-7, with D possibly being TRBD2 (6 bases). The ends were cut back, 0 bases at V and 3 bases at J, with 9 bases in the middle. The CDR3 length is 14 residues. CDR1 is LGHNA and CDR2 is YSLEER in the germline V gene. For the CDR3, the DNA is TGCGCCAGCAGCCAAGAGGCGCGGGGCTACGAGCAGTACTTC. It encodes CASSQEARGYEQYF.

V gene TRBV12-3 or TRBV12-4 combines with J gene TRBJ1-2; D may be TRBD1 (6 bases). CDR3 length: 12 amino acids. V was cut by 7 bases and J by 7 bases, with 13 bases left in between. CDR3 protein: CASNFRGIGYTF. CDR3 DNA: TGTGCCAGCAACTTTAGGGGGATTGGCTACACCTTC.

The CDR3, as DNA: TGTGCCAGCAGTCAGACAGGACCAACTAATGAAAAACTGTTTTTT. This sequence encodes CASSQTGPTNEKLFF. The V call is TRBV28, the J call TRBJ1-4; D is possibly TRBD1 (6 bases). With 5 bases removed from V and 0 bases from J, the gap between germline ends came to 10 bases. The CDR3 covers 15 residues. CDR1 is MDHEN, CDR2 SYDVKM, per germline.

This clonotype was picked up many times. The rearrangement joins TRBV27 to TRBJ1-6; tentatively, D is TRBD1 (5 bases). The CDR3 contains 13 residues. The germline gives CDR1 MNHEY, CDR2 SMNVEV (reference sequence). Trimming cost V 3 bases and J 10 bases, with 10 bases left between them. This CDR3 is CASSFTGVSPLHF. The CDR3 DNA follows: TGTGCCAGCAGTTTTACGGGGGTCTCACCCCTCCACTTT.

This clonotype was picked up a small number of times. The chain combines TRBV6-2 or TRBV6-3 with TRBJ1-2; D is ambiguous. Germline V gives CDR1 MNHEY, CDR2 SVGEGT. The CDR3 totals 14 residues. The V end lost 6 bases, the J end lost 5 bases, and 16 bases lay between the germline ends. CDR3 nucleotide sequence: TGTGCCAGCAGCCAAATGGGTGGAGGATATGGCTACACCTTC. Amino acids: CASSQMGGGYGYTF.

This clonotype was observed once. A much larger clone differs from this one at a single base, so this may be a read error. This chain uses TRBV29-1 with TRBJ2-5; 8 nucleotides agree with TRBD1. V shed 4 bases and J 8 bases; nucleotides not matched to a gene: 9. Germline-derived CDR1 and CDR2 are SQVTM and ANQGSEA. This CDR3 spans 13 amino acids. CDR3 bases: TGCAGCGTTGTTGAGACAGGGGCCGACACCCAGTACTTC. Translating it yields CSVVETGADTQYF. Full variable domain (missing parts from reference TRBV29-1 and TRBJ2-5): SAVISQKPSRDICQRGTSLTIQCQVDSQVTMMFWYRQQPGQSLTLIATANQGSEATYESGFVIDKFPISRPNLTFSTLTVSNMSPEDSSIYLCSVVETGADTQYFGPGTRLLVL.

This clonotype was found a few times. The chain is built from TRBV12-3 or TRBV12-4 and TRBJ1-1, with a weak D call TRBD1 (5 bases). The CDR3 spans 13 residues. The germline V and J ends were trimmed by 4 bases and 11 bases, with 17 bases remaining between them. CDR3 bases: TGTGCCAGCAGTTCGACAGCTCACCTACCGGCTTTCTTT. It codes for CASSSTAHLPAFF.

The chain is built from TRBV7-2 and TRBJ2-7, with a weak D call TRBD1 (5 bases). Germline V gives CDR1 SGHTA, CDR2 FQGNSA. Deletions cut 5 bases from V and 2 bases from J, with 22 bases between. This CDR3 region has 17 residues. The CDR3: CASSPDSDSFITYEQYF. The CDR3 DNA reads TGTGCCAGCAGCCCCGACAGTGACAGCTTTATAACCTACGAGCAGTACTTC.